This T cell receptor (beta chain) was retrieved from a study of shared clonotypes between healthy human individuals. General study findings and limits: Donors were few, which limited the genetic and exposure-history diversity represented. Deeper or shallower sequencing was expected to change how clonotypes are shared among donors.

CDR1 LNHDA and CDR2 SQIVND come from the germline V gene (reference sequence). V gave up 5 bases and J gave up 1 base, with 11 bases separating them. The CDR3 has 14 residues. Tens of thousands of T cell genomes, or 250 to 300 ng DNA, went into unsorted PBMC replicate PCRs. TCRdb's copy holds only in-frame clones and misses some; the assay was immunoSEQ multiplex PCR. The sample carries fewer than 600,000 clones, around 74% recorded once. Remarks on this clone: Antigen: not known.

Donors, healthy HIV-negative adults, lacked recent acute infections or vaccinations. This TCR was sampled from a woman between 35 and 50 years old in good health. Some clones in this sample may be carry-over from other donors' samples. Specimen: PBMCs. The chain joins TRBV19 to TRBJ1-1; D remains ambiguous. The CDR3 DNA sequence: TGTGCCAGTAGTTTGTTAGCAGCGAACACTGAAGCTTTCTTT. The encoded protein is CASSLLAANTEAFF.